The rows below give T cell receptor beta chains drawn from one sample of a study of identical twins. TCRdb re-called the 5' RACE reads through MiXCR, storing one row per CDR3 protein. The profile covers more than 350,000 distinct CDR3 sequences, with roughly 9% appearing a single time and roughly 9% taken by the ten largest. Sample: naive T cells sorted from blood. The receptors shown here come from a woman aged 50 to 60 in good health. The conserved cysteine and the conserved F or W are not part of the CDR3 here.

J,V,CDR3
TRBJ1-2,TRBV12-5,ASGLAAGQGVGGYT
TRBJ2-7,TRBV30,AWSVWLAGAPRWEQY
TRBJ1-1,TRBV5-1,ASSLLGVERLEAF
TRBJ2-5,TRBV11-3,ASSLRGGQETQY
TRBJ2-1,TRBV12-3/TRBV12-4,ASRDSQVPEQF
TRBJ2-7,TRBV20-1,SATALLANRGGYEQY
TRBJ2-5,TRBV4-1,ASSQEGQGWYLETQY
TRBJ2-7,TRBV3-1,ASSQQGLGEQY
TRBJ2-3,TRBV29-1,SVSGTDTQY
TRBJ2-7,TRBV7-6,ASSLAGDHSEQY
TRBJ2-5,TRBV20-1,SARSFGTTQETQY